This TCR beta chain came from a study of blood T cell repertoires in COVID-19. Study in general: There were acute and convalescent COVID-19 samples, and they came from the United States, Italy and Spain. T cells, B-cell-depleted T cells, or PBMCs supplied cDNA or gDNA.

The assay was immunoSEQ multiplex PCR, and TCRdb's table has in-frame clones only and misses some. The table has tens of thousands of clones, around 86% seen once. CDR1 and CDR2 (germline): LGHNA, YNFKEQ. This CDR3 has 18 amino acids. J was trimmed by 2 bases and V by 1 base; bases with no gene match: 7. The V call is TRBV4-2, the J call TRBJ2-5, with TRBD2 matching 13 bases. The TCR originated in a woman in her sixties or seventies with active COVID-19. The sequencing input was peripheral blood. CDR3 sequence: CASSQAAKTSGGQETQYF. The CDR3 nucleotides are TGTGCCAGCAGCCAAGCCGCTAAGACTAGCGGGGGGCAAGAGACCCAGTACTTC.